This is a list of T cell receptor beta chains from one sample in a study of T cell responses to AZD1222 COVID-19 vaccine. Assay: immunoSEQ multiplex PCR; the TCRdb copy retains only in-frame clones and omits some. The sample holds roughly 50,000 clones, around 85% seen once. Sequences were derived from peripheral blood, sampled 28 days after the second AZD1222 dose. The receptor source for this set is an adult who received the AZD1222 COVID-19 vaccine. The CDR3 runs from the conserved cysteine through the conserved F or W.

j_call v_call cdr3_aa
TRBJ2-1 TRBV6-2/TRBV6-3 CASSDFGGSNHEQFF
TRBJ1-2 TRBV6-2/TRBV6-3 CASSPKVGQLYGYTF
TRBJ1-3 TRBV7-9 CASSPGSRNTIYF
TRBJ2-2 TRBV7-7 CASSPGTGGIGELFF
TRBJ2-7 TRBV19 CASRDRGTYEQYF
TRBJ2-3 TRBV7-6 CASSFHDSTDTQYF
TRBJ1-5 TRBV21-1 CASTLLGQESNQPQHF
TRBJ2-1 TRBV6-5 CASSFDAGYNEQFF
TRBJ2-7 TRBV28 CASGSVATYEQYF
TRBJ2-7 TRBV5-1 CASSTQDRYYEQYF
TRBJ2-7 TRBV11-2 CASSLDLGRTYEQYF
TRBJ2-7 TRBV3-1/TRBV3-2 CASSQSGTASYEQYF
TRBJ2-5 TRBV28 CASSLWDRETQYF
TRBJ2-7 TRBV6-5 CASSYGVSYEQYF
TRBJ2-1 TRBV11-2 CASSSYSGNSREQFF
TRBJ2-1 TRBV7-9 CASSLGLAGGPNEQFF
TRBJ2-7 TRBV10-1 CASSLGGLAGYEQYF
TRBJ1-5 TRBV18 CASSPDGENQPQHF
TRBJ1-6 TRBV11-2 CASSPITGTGHSPLHF
TRBJ2-7 TRBV7-8 CASSLARGGEQYF
TRBJ1-1 TRBV29-1 CSVSIMNTEAFF
TRBJ2-1 TRBV24-1 CATSDPTGTLLYNEQFF
TRBJ2-2 TRBV5-1 CASSLFGPYTGELFF